The clone carrying this T cell receptor (beta chain) has only a few counts. What it recognizes is unknown. CDR3 length: 17 amino acids. CDR1 is LGHNA and CDR2 is YNFKEQ in the germline V gene. V shed 0 bases, J shed 5 bases, and the junction held 9 bases outside the gene matches. The sample originates from a study of blood T cells in healthy people across ages. Findings of the study overall: Long-lived donors exceeded aged donors in naive CD4+ cells and diversity.

Peripheral blood samples of 9 to 10 milliliters were drawn from each donor. Samples had at least 7 million PBMCs isolated from them. Each sample provided at least 5.5 micrograms of extracted total RNA. Together with a sample-barcoded 5' primer, a J-beta primer mix was included in a second PCR lasting 7 to 11 cycles. TCRdb called the 5' RACE reads again in MiXCR, with one record for every CDR3 protein. The sample holds some 1,500,000 distinct CDR3 sequences; under 55% are singletons and the top ten take less than 5%. The chain couples TRBV4-2 to TRBJ2-1; 8 nucleotides match TRBD2. The sample comprised blood. This clonotype was sampled from a woman aged 18-29 years in good health. CDR3 in DNA: TGTGCCAGCAGCCAAGATCCAGCGGGAGTTGGCGACAATGAGCAGTTCTTC. This translates into CASSQDPAGVGDNEQFF.